This T cell receptor beta chain was captured in a study of blood T cell repertoires in COVID-19. Study-level information: COVID-19 samples, acute and convalescent, were from the United States, Italy and Spain. PBMCs, B-cell-depleted T cells, or T cells were the source of the cDNA or gDNA that made up the material.

Original processing methods: Amplified reference gene primers provided the basis for estimating nucleated cell counts. TCRdb's table, derived via immunoSEQ multiplex PCR, lists solely in-frame clones and lacks some. The V and J calls and clone size come from that table; D and trimming were worked out from the DNA. Among approximately 25,000 clones listed, around 70% were seen once. The J segment lost 1 base and the V segment lost 8 bases, leaving 3 bases of the junction unmatched. This CDR3 has 15 residues. Germline V lookup: CDR1 SNHLY, CDR2 FYNNEI. In its sample, this clone was seen many times. The clonotype originates from a woman at least 80 years old with acute or convalescent COVID-19. The chain recombines TRBV2 with TRBJ2-2; 11 bases align to TRBD2. The sequenced material came from peripheral blood. As DNA, the CDR3 is TGTGCCAGCGGCCTAGCGGGGGGGAACACCGGGGAGCTGTTTTTT. This sequence encodes CASGLAGGNTGELFF. The entire variable domain, with the rest obtained from reference TRBV2 and TRBJ2-2, is as follows: EPEVTQTPSHQVTQMGQEVILRCVPISNHLYFYWYRQILGQKVEFLVSFYNNEISEKSEIFDDQFSVERPDGSNFTLKIRSTKLEDSAMYFCASGLAGGNTGELFFGEGSRLTVL.